The 25 T cell receptor beta chains listed next were all sequenced from one sample in a study of molecular identifiers for immune sequencing clone quantification. Each CDR3 protein is one row after TCRdb ran MiXCR on the PCR reads. The table has 35,000 or so distinct CDR3 sequences, about a fifth seen once; the top ten hold approximately 1%. Sequenced sample: naive CD8+ T cells from blood, with Jurkat cell RNA spiked in. The subset: FACS-sorted CD8+CD4-CCR7+CD45RA+ naive T cells. Every receptor here comes from a human donor in good health. Some libraries in this study had Jurkat cell RNA spiked in.

This clonotype has more than one count but fewer than ten. The chain links TRBV14 to TRBJ1-1, with a weak D call TRBD1 (6 bases). The V end was cut by 1 base, the J end by 11 bases, with 20 bases between. The CDR3 spans 15 residues. CDR1 and CDR2 (germline): SGHDN, FVKESK. CDR3: CASSQVGAGASGAFF. DNA of the CDR3: TGTGCCAGCAGCCAAGTCGGAGCGGGGGCGTCGGGGGCTTTCTTT.

This clonotype occurred many times. The chain recombines TRBV4-3 with TRBJ2-1, with D possibly being TRBD2 (6 bases). CDR3 length equals 14 residues. CDR1 and CDR2 (germline): LGHNA, YSLEER. V was trimmed by 0 bases and J by 5 bases, leaving 8 bases between them. As DNA, the CDR3 is TGCGCCAGCAGCCAAGAACTAGCCCACAATGAGCAGTTCTTC. Translated, it gives CASSQELAHNEQFF.

This clonotype is a singleton in its sample. The junction differs from germline at one of its ends, possibly a read error. This chain uses TRBV7-7 with TRBJ2-1, with D hard to call. This CDR3 has 14 amino acids. Germline V gives CDR1 SSHAT, CDR2 FNYEAQ (reference sequence). CDR3 amino acids: CASSLDVGYNEQSF. The CDR3 DNA reads TGTGCTAGCAGCTTAGATGTCGGTTACAATGAGCAGTCCTTC.

There are many counts of this clonotype. The gene calls are TRBV6-2 or TRBV6-3 and TRBJ1-6, with 10 bases identical to TRBD1. CDR1 and CDR2 (germline): MNHEY, SVGEGT. V lost 0 bases to trimming and J lost 8 bases; unmatched junction nucleotides: 7. The CDR3 is 17 amino acids. The CDR3 region is CASSYSIGDRGHSPLHF. In DNA form, the CDR3 reads TGTGCCAGCAGTTACTCGATCGGGGACAGGGGTCATTCACCCCTCCACTTT.

This clonotype was counted at least ten times. V usage is TRBV29-1 and J usage is TRBJ2-7; 9 bases agree with TRBD1. The V and J ends lost 5 bases and 6 bases, in that order; junction bases with no gene match: 11. The CDR3 sequence is 14 residues long. Germline V CDR1 and CDR2: SQVTM, ANQGSEA. The chain's CDR3 is CSVTQGAAFSEQYF. CDR3 nucleotide sequence: TGCAGCGTTACACAGGGGGCCGCCTTTAGCGAGCAGTACTTC.

This clonotype is labeled medium-sized (0.01 to 0.1%). This chain links TRBV4-1 with TRBJ2-3; 7 positions match TRBD2. J was trimmed by 1 base and V by 1 base; bases with no gene match: 5. The germline V gene has CDR1 MGHRA and CDR2 YSYEKL. The CDR3 is 16 amino acids. The CDR3 nucleotides read TGCGCCAGCAGCCAAGTCGGCACTAGCGGCACAGATACGCAGTATTTT. Its protein product is CASSQVGTSGTDTQYF.

A remark on this clonotype: This may arise from a read error, as a much more abundant clone is one base away. This chain uses TRBV28 with TRBJ1-5; D gene unclear. This CDR3 comprises 12 residues. Trimming took off 7 bases at V and 7 bases at J, with 11 bases between the two ends. Per germline, CDR1 MDHEN and CDR2 SYDVKM. This CDR3 is CASNPVNQPQHF. CDR3 sequence (DNA): TGTGCCAGCAATCCTGTGAACCAGCCCCAGCATTTT.

For this clonotype: A much larger clone lies one base from this, so it may be a read error. The rearrangement joins TRBV28 to TRBJ1-5, with TRBD1 matching 8 bases. CDR1 and CDR2 (germline): MDHEN, SYDVKM. The CDR3 loop spans 14 amino acids. V lost 4 bases to trimming and J lost 6 bases; unmatched junction nucleotides: 5. The CDR3 here is CASSWGRGLQPQHF. The DNA of the CDR3 is TGTGCCAGCAGTTGGGGCAGGGGGCTTCAGCCCCAGCATTTT.

This clonotype was seen many times. The chain is built from TRBV6-2 or TRBV6-3 and TRBJ1-5; no firm D call. In germline, CDR1 is MNHEY, CDR2 SVGEGT. Trimming removed 2 bases at V and 7 bases at J, with 9 bases between. The length of the CDR3 is 13 residues. The CDR3 nucleotides are TGTGCCAGCAGTTACGGACCATCCCAGCCCCAGCATTTT. As protein: CASSYGPSQPQHF.

The chain joins TRBV20-1 to TRBJ2-1; D is ambiguous. This CDR3 region has 15 residues. Per the germline V gene, CDR1 is DFQATT and CDR2 is SNEGSKA (reference sequence). Deletions cut 0 bases from V and 5 bases from J, with 14 bases between. The CDR3 region has the DNA TGCAGTGCTAGAGATGGGATAGGAAAAAACAATGAGCAGTTCTTC. Translated, it gives CSARDGIGKNNEQFF.

This clonotype has ten or more counts. The rearrangement links TRBV9 to TRBJ2-3; D is unclear. The CDR3 length is 15 residues. CDR1 SGDLS and CDR2 YYNGEE come from the germline V gene. The V and J ends lost 1 base and 2 bases respectively, with 11 bases between them. CDR3 amino acids: CASSVSRAFTDTQYF. DNA for the CDR3: TGTGCCAGCAGCGTAAGTCGAGCCTTCACAGATACGCAGTATTTT.

This clonotype was detected ten times or more. V gene TRBV28 combines with J gene TRBJ2-5; 12 nucleotides align to TRBD2. CDR3 length: 19 residues. V was pared by 4 bases and J by 0 bases, with 12 bases of the junction left unmatched. Germline lookup yields CDR1 MDHEN and CDR2 SYDVKM. The CDR3 loop reads CASSSLVLAGGGYQETQYF. The CDR3 DNA reads as TGTGCCAGCAGTTCCCTTGTTCTAGCGGGGGGGGGGTACCAAGAGACCCAGTACTTC.

As concerns this clonotype: A much larger clone differs from this one at a single base, so this may be a read error. The final CDR3 position lacks the conserved phenylalanine or tryptophan, pointing to a likely read error. In DNA, the CDR3 is TGTGCCAGTAGTATGGGGAACAGCCAAGAGACCCAGTACCTC. Protein: CASSMGNSQETQYL. The chain employs TRBV19 and TRBJ2-5; D not certain. V was cut by 3 bases and J by 1 base, with 9 bases left in between. The CDR3 contains 14 residues. From germline, CDR1 is LNHDA and CDR2 SQIVND (reference sequence).

This clonotype was detected ten times or more. The chain uses TRBV4-1 and TRBJ2-5, with D possibly TRBD2 on 6 matching bases. The germline V and J ends were trimmed by 4 bases and 2 bases, with 17 bases remaining between them. The CDR3 is 16 residues long. CDR1 is MGHRA and CDR2 is YSYEKL in the germline V gene. CDR3 in DNA: TGCGCCAGCAGCCCTTGGCCGGGGGATGGGCAAGAGACCCAGTACTTC. Translated: CASSPWPGDGQETQYF.

The chain has TRBV27 and TRBJ2-1, with D maybe TRBD1 (6 bases). The V end was cut by 2 bases, the J end by 7 bases, with 15 bases between. CDR1 is MNHEY and CDR2 is SMNVEV in the germline V gene (reference sequence). The CDR3 has 15 amino acids. CDR3 nucleotide sequence: TGTGCCAGCAGTTTAGGGCAGGGGTTAGGGAATGAGCAGTTCTTC. This codes for CASSLGQGLGNEQFF.

Notes on this clonotype: This may be a read error, as it is one base from a much larger clone. Here the CDR3 DNA reads TGCGCCAGCAGCCCTACTAGCGGGTCCACAGATACGCGGTATTTT. It codes for CASSPTSGSTDTRYF. The chain joins TRBV4-1 to TRBJ2-3, with 9 bases fitting TRBD2. The length of the CDR3 is 15 residues. Germline CDR1 MGHRA, CDR2 YSYEKL.

The gene calls are TRBV2 and TRBJ2-2; no clear D gene. V was clipped by 3 bases and J by 1 base, with 9 bases between them. The CDR3 is made up of 15 amino acids. In germline, CDR1 is SNHLY, CDR2 FYNNEI. CDR3 nucleotides: TGTGCCAGCAGTGATCTCTACGTGAACACCGGGGAGCTGTTTTTT. Translated, it gives CASSDLYVNTGELFF.

This clonotype was picked up one time. A clone one base away is much larger, so this may be a read error. The V gene is TRBV7-9, the J gene TRBJ2-7; no clear D gene. CDR3 length: 11 residues. From germline, CDR1 is SEHNR and CDR2 FQNEAQ (reference sequence). The CDR3 region has the DNA TGTGCCAGCAGCTCCTCCTGCGAGCAGTACTTC. Protein sequence: CASSSSCEQYF.

At least ten counts were recorded for this clonotype. The chain combines TRBV30 with TRBJ1-1; D gene uncertain. Germline V lookup: CDR1 GTSNPN, CDR2 SVGIG (reference sequence). This CDR3 region has 12 residues. V lost 4 bases and J lost 5, with 11 bases in between. As DNA, the CDR3 is TGTGCCTGGATGCACGGGAGTACTGAAGCTTTCTTT. It is translated as CAWMHGSTEAFF.

The CDR3 DNA follows: TGTGCCAGCAGCGATGGACAGGGGGGTGAAGAGACCCAGTACTTC. It yields the protein CASSDGQGGEETQYF. The rearrangement uses TRBV2 and TRBJ2-5; TRBD1 aligns across 10 bases. In germline, CDR1 is SNHLY, CDR2 FYNNEI. The CDR3 sequence is 15 residues long. V trimming: 6 bases; J trimming: 3 bases; junction bases outside the gene matches: 7. Complete variable domain (other parts from reference TRBV2 and TRBJ2-5): EPEVTQTPSHQVTQMGQEVILRCVPISNHLYFYWYRQILGQKVEFLVSFYNNEISEKSEIFDDQFSVERPDGSNFTLKIRSTKLEDSAMYFCASSDGQGGEETQYFGPGTRLLVL.

This clonotype was observed at least ten times. V is TRBV6-5 and J is TRBJ1-6; D remains unclear. Trimming left V 0 bases short and J 4 bases short, with 1 base between. Looked up from germline, CDR1 is MNHEY and CDR2 is SVGAGI. This CDR3 has 13 residues. CDR3 coding DNA: TGTGCCAGCAGTTACTCGTATAATTCACCCCTCCACTTT. Its translation is CASSYSYNSPLHF.

The chain uses TRBV20-1 and TRBJ2-1; TRBD2 is a possible D gene (6 bases). Per the germline V gene, CDR1 is DFQATT and CDR2 is SNEGSKA (reference sequence). Trimming shortened V by 3 bases and J by 5 bases, and 14 bases separated the two germline ends. CDR3 length equals 14 residues. The CDR3 reads CSAREWLAHNEQFF. DNA of the CDR3: TGCAGTGCTAGGGAGTGGCTAGCGCACAATGAGCAGTTCTTC.

This clonotype was seen ten or more times. This chain links TRBV4-3 with TRBJ1-2; 9 bases match TRBD1. Trimming at V came to 3 bases and at J to 4 bases, leaving 6 bases not matched to a gene. The CDR3 runs 15 residues. Germline V gene lookup returns CDR1 LGHNA and CDR2 YSLEER. CDR3 coding DNA: TGCGCCAGCAGCCAGATAGGGGGACAGGGCTATGGCTACACCTTC. This encodes CASSQIGGQGYGYTF.

The sample holds many counts of this clonotype. The chain links TRBV20-1 to TRBJ2-5, with D possibly called TRBD1 or TRBD2 (6 bases each). V dropped 0 bases and J dropped 5 bases, with 16 bases sitting between them. Germline loops: CDR1 DFQATT, CDR2 SNEGSKA (reference sequence). The CDR3 loop spans 15 amino acids. CDR3 region: CSARDLGGMGETQYF. CDR3 DNA: TGCAGTGCTAGAGATTTGGGGGGCATGGGGGAGACCCAGTACTTC.

For this clonotype: A much bigger clone sits one base away, suggesting this may be a read error. The conserved closing phenylalanine or tryptophan is absent in this CDR3, likely reflecting a read error. The V call is TRBV2, the J call TRBJ2-7, with 7 bases identical to TRBD2. Germline V gene lookup returns CDR1 SNHLY and CDR2 FYNNEI. This CDR3 has 14 amino acids. V was pared by 2 bases and J by 3 bases, with 4 bases of the junction left unmatched. The CDR3 DNA sequence: TGTGCCAGCAGTGAACGCGCGGGGGTCTACGAGCAGTACTCC. Its protein product is CASSERAGVYEQYS.